This TCR beta chain is drawn from a study of spatial heterogeneity in lung cancer. As for the study in general: The mean occurrence of each unique TCR and UMI combination in raw reads exceeded nine.

TCRdb recomputed calls from the 5' RACE reads with MiXCR, one row per CDR3 protein. Found here are 24,000 or so distinct CDR3 sequences, about 7.2% of them singletons; the top ten hold over 11%. Time point of the sample: sample taken at primary tumor resection. Sequencing of whole RNA from tumor, nontumor lung or frozen PBMC involved no sorting. This clonotype came up many times. Germline CDR1 and CDR2: SNHLY and FYNNEI. There are 15 residues in the CDR3. The V gene lost 1 base and the J gene lost 1 base, with 9 bases spanning the gap. V is TRBV2 and J is TRBJ2-3; D possibly matches TRBD1 or TRBD2 (5 bases each). Specimen: PBMCs, collected at surgery. The clonotype originates from a male donor with early-stage non-small cell lung cancer. CDR3 in DNA: TGTGCCAGCAGTGAAGGGGGGACCCGCACAGATACGCAGTATTTT. It is translated as CASSEGGTRTDTQYF.